This TCR beta chain was captured by sequencing in a study of cytotoxic CD8 clonotypes in ibrutinib-treated CLL. Study-wide context: Investigators reported roughly 24 partial and 2 complete responses; after median around 6 years, roughly 14 patients remained remitted and 12 progressed. The taking of response samples occurred after a median about 13 months of treatment, with a range of 6 to 36.

CDR3 size: 14 residues. Trimming left V 4 bases short and J 0 bases short, with 7 bases between. Per the germline V gene, CDR1 is MNHNS and CDR2 is SASEGT. Data came from immunoSEQ multiplex PCR; TCRdb stores just in-frame clones and leaves some out. The table has about 50,000 clones, 54% seen once. This receptor was taken from a human donor with chronic lymphocytic leukemia. Sequences were derived from PBMCs, sampled at disease progression, from a patient treated with ibrutinib. This chain links TRBV6-1 with TRBJ1-5; no definite D call. The CDR3 coding sequence is TGTGCCAGCAGTGTCCATTATAGCAATCAGCCCCAGCATTTT. Residues: CASSVHYSNQPQHF.